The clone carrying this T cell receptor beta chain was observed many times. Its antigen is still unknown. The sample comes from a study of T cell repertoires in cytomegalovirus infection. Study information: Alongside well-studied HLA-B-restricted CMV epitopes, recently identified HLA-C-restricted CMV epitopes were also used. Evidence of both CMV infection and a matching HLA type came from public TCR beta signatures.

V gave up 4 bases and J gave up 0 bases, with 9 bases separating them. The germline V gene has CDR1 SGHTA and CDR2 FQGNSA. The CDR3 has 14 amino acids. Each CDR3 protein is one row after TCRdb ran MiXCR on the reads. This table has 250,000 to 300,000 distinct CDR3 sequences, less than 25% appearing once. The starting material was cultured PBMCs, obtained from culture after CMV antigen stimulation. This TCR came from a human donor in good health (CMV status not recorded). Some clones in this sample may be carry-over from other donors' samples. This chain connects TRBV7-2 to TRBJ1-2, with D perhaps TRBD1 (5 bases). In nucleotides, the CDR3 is TGTGCCAGCAGCTCGTGGGGGGCTAACTATGGCTACACCTTC. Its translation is CASSSWGANYGYTF. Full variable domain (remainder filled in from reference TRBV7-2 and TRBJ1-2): GAGVSQSPSNKVTEKGKDVELRCDPISGHTALYWYRQSLGQGLEFLIYFQGNSAPDKSGLPSDRFSAERTGGSVSTLTIQRTQQEDSAVYLCASSSWGANYGYTFGSGTRLTVV.